Each of the 21 T cell receptor beta chains below was sequenced from the same sample in a study of cytomegalovirus exposure and HLA in healthy donors (dated by TCRdb to about 2017). Library generation was performed with the immunoSEQ multiplex PCR assay. What TCRdb holds here is the immuneACCESS table cut down to in-frame rearrangements. Part of the clones is not present; checked against another copy, under half of the missing clones reflect an unresolved V gene, and the others are unexplained. Counted in this sample were 140,000 to 150,000 clones; 90% to 95% of them appeared once. The ten largest clones take up roughly 0.7% of the sample. Sequenced: PBMCs. The source is a young man in good health and CMV-seronegative.

This rearrangement joins TRBV30 to TRBJ1-1; D is uncertain. In germline, CDR1 is GTSNPN, CDR2 SVGIG (reference sequence). This CDR3 comprises 12 residues. Trimming cost V 5 bases and J 4 bases, with 11 bases left between them. CDR3 sequence: CAWSGAVTEAFF. For the CDR3, the DNA is TGTGCCTGGTCGGGAGCGGTCACTGAAGCTTTCTTT.

This clone was counted a few times. The chain has TRBV11-2 and TRBJ2-7, with D perhaps TRBD1 (5 bases). Germline CDR1 and CDR2: SGHAT and FQNNGV. The V and J ends lost 5 bases and 6 bases respectively, with 11 bases between them. This CDR3 is 12 amino acids long. The CDR3, as DNA: TGTGCCAGCAGCAGGGGTTTGATCGAGCAGTACTTC. It encodes CASSRGLIEQYF.

J is TRBJ1-1 and V is TRBV18, with 9 nucleotides matching TRBD1. The CDR3 has 15 amino acids. Germline V gene sequence: CDR1 KGHSH, CDR2 LQKENI. V lost 2 bases, J lost 5 bases, and 6 bases stayed unmatched. The CDR3 DNA is TGTGCCAGCTCACCAACAGGGGGCGCAGGAACTGAAGCTTTCTTT. Its protein product is CASSPTGGAGTEAFF.

The chain is built from TRBV5-1 and TRBJ2-5, with TRBD1 identical over 9 bases. Per the germline V gene, CDR1 is SGHRS and CDR2 is YFSETQ. This CDR3 has 16 residues. V was clipped by 0 bases and J by 3 bases; unmatched bases: 6. CDR3 nucleotides: TGCGCCAGCAGCTTGGCCGGGACAGGGATTGAAGAGACCCAGTACTTC. Amino acids: CASSLAGTGIEETQYF.

V and J are TRBV4-1 and TRBJ1-1; D may be TRBD1 (6 bases). The CDR3 runs to 18 residues. Trimming shortened V by 4 bases and J by 2 bases, and 23 bases separated the two germline ends. Germline V gene data show CDR1 as MGHRA and CDR2 as YSYEKL. The CDR3 nucleotides read TGCGCCAGCAGCCCCTCCGGGGGGCGACTGCCGATAAACACTGAAGCTTTCTTT. This codes for CASSPSGGRLPINTEAFF.

The chain couples TRBV11-3 to TRBJ2-3, with 15 bases aligning to TRBD2. Trimming took 5 bases from V and 4 from J; bases not matched to a gene: 4. The CDR3 runs to 16 residues. Germline CDR1 SGHNT, CDR2 YENEEA. CDR3 sequence reads: CASSRGLAGGSDTQYF. The CDR3 DNA follows: TGTGCCAGCAGCCGAGGACTAGCGGGAGGGTCAGATACGCAGTATTTT.

The chain couples TRBV13 to TRBJ1-6; TRBD1 is a possible D gene (6 bases). Trimming pared 5 bases from V and 7 bases from J, leaving 9 bases between. Germline values: CDR1 PRHDT, CDR2 FYEKMQ (reference sequence). This CDR3 comprises 13 residues. The CDR3 DNA sequence: TGTGCCAGCAGCATCCAGGGGAATTCACCCCTCCACTTT. Translation gives CASSIQGNSPLHF.

This chain links TRBV6-5 with TRBJ2-1; the match to TRBD2 covers 10 bases. Germline CDR1 reads MNHEY; CDR2 reads SVGAGI. The CDR3 runs 15 residues. The trim removed 6 bases at V and 7 bases at J, leaving 9 bases unmatched. CDR3 amino acids: CASSPSGRAGNEQFF. The CDR3 region has the DNA TGTGCCAGCAGCCCCAGCGGGAGGGCCGGGAATGAGCAGTTCTTC.

CDR3 amino acids: CASSLAGARYNEQFF. The CDR3 bases are TGCGCCAGCAGCTTAGCGGGGGCGCGTTACAATGAGCAGTTCTTC. V usage is TRBV5-1 and J usage is TRBJ2-1; 8 nucleotides line up with TRBD2. This CDR3 region has 15 residues. In germline, CDR1 is SGHRS, CDR2 YFSETQ. Trimming at V came to 2 bases and at J to 4 bases, leaving 5 bases not matched to a gene.

The rearrangement uses TRBV7-9 and TRBJ1-2; D gene uncertain. The CDR3 loop spans 13 amino acids. The germline CDR1 and CDR2 sequences are SEHNR and FQNEAQ (reference sequence). The V end was cut by 7 bases, the J end by 6 bases, with 15 bases between. The CDR3 protein is CASTGEGANGYTF. In DNA form, the CDR3 reads TGTGCCAGCACCGGGGAGGGCGCCAATGGCTACACCTTC.

V gene TRBV6-1 combines with J gene TRBJ2-7, with D hard to call. The CDR3 is 12 amino acids. The V end lost 1 base, the J end lost 7 bases, and 8 bases lay between the germline ends. The germline CDR1 and CDR2 sequences are MNHNS and SASEGT. CDR3 DNA: TGTGCCAGCAGTGAAGTGTGGGCTGAGCAGTACGTC. Amino acids: CASSEVWAEQYV.

This rearrangement joins TRBV5-6 to TRBJ2-7; the match to TRBD1 covers 9 bases. The CDR3 covers 16 residues. Looked up from germline, CDR1 is SGHDT and CDR2 is YYEEEE. V was pared by 4 bases and J by 0 bases, with 8 bases of the junction left unmatched. CDR3 DNA: TGTGCCAGCAGCGGGACAGGGCTGAAAACCTCCTACGAGCAGTACGTC. This encodes CASSGTGLKTSYEQYV.

Note on this clone: At the DNA level, this CDR3 is encoded by other sequences in the same sample as well. The rearrangement links TRBV11-2 to TRBJ2-7, with D maybe TRBD2 (5 bases). The V and J ends lost 3 bases and 6 bases respectively, with 9 bases between them. The CDR3 has 12 residues. Germline CDR1 is SGHAT and CDR2 is FQNNGV. This CDR3 is CASSLDRGEQYF. CDR3 nucleotides: TGTGCCAGCAGCTTGGATCGGGGCGAGCAGTACTTC.

The gene calls are TRBV30 and TRBJ2-5; TRBD1 matches 7 bases. Per the germline V gene, CDR1 is GTSNPN and CDR2 is SVGIG (reference sequence). The length of the CDR3 is 13 residues. V lost 4 bases to trimming and J lost 3 bases; unmatched junction nucleotides: 5. CDR3 nucleotide sequence: TGTGCCTGGACTAGGGACAGCGAAGAGACCCAGTACTTC. Its translation: CAWTRDSEETQYF.

The chain carries TRBV5-4 and TRBJ1-5, with a possible D match to TRBD1 (5 bases). With 0 bases removed from V and 3 bases from J, the gap between germline ends came to 10 bases. This CDR3 spans 15 amino acids. Germline lookup yields CDR1 SGHNT and CDR2 YYREEE (reference sequence). In nucleotides, the CDR3 is TGTGCCAGCAGCTTGGACCAGGGCCCCAATCAGCCCCAGCATTTT. Its translation is CASSLDQGPNQPQHF. Supplemented by reference TRBV5-4 and TRBJ1-5, the full variable domain reads ETGVTQSPTHLIKTRGQQVTLRCSSQSGHNTVSWYQQALGQGPQFIFQYYREEENGRGNFPPRFSGLQFPNYSSELNVNALELDDSALYLCASSLDQGPNQPQHFGDGTRLSIL.

This clone was found once. The chain combines TRBV11-2 with TRBJ2-3, with 12 bases lining up with TRBD2. There are 15 residues in the CDR3. V gave up 5 bases and J gave up 5 bases; unmatched junction bases: 5. Germline V gene lookup returns CDR1 SGHAT and CDR2 FQNNGV. The chain's CDR3 is CASSTSGRQLDTQYF. In DNA form, the CDR3 reads TGTGCCAGCAGCACTAGCGGGAGGCAATTAGATACGCAGTATTTT.

The chain is built from TRBV6-6 and TRBJ2-3; D might be TRBD1 (6 bases). CDR1 MNHNY and CDR2 SVGAGI come from the germline V gene (reference sequence). With 6 bases removed from V and 2 bases from J, the gap between germline ends came to 18 bases. The CDR3 spans 16 residues. CDR3 sequence reads: CASSRGQSSSTDTQYF. In DNA, the CDR3 is TGTGCCAGCAGCCGCGGACAGTCTTCTTCCACAGATACGCAGTATTTT.

This clone came up once. The rearrangement joins TRBV5-1 to TRBJ2-7; 11 bases agree with TRBD1. The CDR3 extends over 14 amino acids. Germline V gene data show CDR1 as SGHRS and CDR2 as YFSETQ. Unmatched junction bases numbered 7, after V lost 4 bases and J lost 7 bases. Written as DNA, the CDR3 is TGCGCCAGCAGCCCCTGGGACAGGGGGAGAGAGCAGTACTTC. It specifies CASSPWDRGREQYF.

This clone was picked up one time. This sequence joins TRBV5-1 and TRBJ2-1; 7 nucleotides line up with TRBD2. V lost 4 bases to trimming and J lost 0 bases; unmatched junction nucleotides: 4. The germline V gene has CDR1 SGHRS and CDR2 YFSETQ. This CDR3 comprises 15 residues. CDR3 coding DNA: TGCGCCAGCAGCGGGGAGGGACTCTCCTACAATGAGCAGTTCTTC. This sequence encodes CASSGEGLSYNEQFF.

J is TRBJ2-1 and V is TRBV11-2; no clear D. The length of the CDR3 is 14 residues. The V end lost 9 bases, the J end lost 0 bases, and 12 bases lay between the germline ends. CDR1 SGHAT and CDR2 FQNNGV come from the germline V gene. For the CDR3, the DNA is TGTGCCAGTGTCAGACTGAGCTCCTACAATGAGCAGTTCTTC. Its protein is CASVRLSSYNEQFF.

This clone showed up just once. The CDR3, as DNA: TGTGCCAGCAGTCTTCGACAGGGGGCCCTCCGTGGCTACACCTTC. Encoded protein: CASSLRQGALRGYTF. The chain joins TRBV28 to TRBJ1-2; 10 bases fit TRBD1. The CDR3 sequence is 15 residues long. V lost 5 bases and J lost 7; bases outside the gene matches: 10. Germline CDR1 reads MDHEN; CDR2 reads SYDVKM.